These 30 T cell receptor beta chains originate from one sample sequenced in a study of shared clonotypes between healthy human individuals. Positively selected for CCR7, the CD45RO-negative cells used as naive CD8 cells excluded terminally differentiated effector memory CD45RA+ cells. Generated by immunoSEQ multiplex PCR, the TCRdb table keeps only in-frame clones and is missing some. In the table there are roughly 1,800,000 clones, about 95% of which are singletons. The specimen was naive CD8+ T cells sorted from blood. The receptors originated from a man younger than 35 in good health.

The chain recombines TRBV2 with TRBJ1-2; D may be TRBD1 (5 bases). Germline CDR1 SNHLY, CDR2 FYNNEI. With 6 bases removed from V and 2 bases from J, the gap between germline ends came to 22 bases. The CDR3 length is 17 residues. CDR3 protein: CASRAGGNSWENYGYTF. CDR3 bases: TGTGCCAGCAGGGCCGGGGGAAATTCCTGGGAGAACTATGGCTACACCTTC.

The CDR3 loop is CAWTYTGGAELFF. CDR3 DNA sequence: TGTGCCTGGACCTATACAGGGGGCGCGGAGCTGTTTTTT. This sequence joins TRBV30 and TRBJ2-2; 9 bases map to TRBD1. Per germline, CDR1 GTSNPN and CDR2 SVGIG (reference sequence). The CDR3 covers 13 residues. J lost 10 bases, V lost 4 bases, and 7 bases had no gene match. Together with reference TRBV30 and TRBJ2-2, the CDR3 gives the full variable domain: SQTIHQWPATLVQPVGSPLSLECTVEGTSNPNLYWYRQAAGRGLQLLFYSVGIGQISSEVPQNLSASRPQDRQFILSSKKLLLSDSGFYLCAWTYTGGAELFFGEGSRLTVL.

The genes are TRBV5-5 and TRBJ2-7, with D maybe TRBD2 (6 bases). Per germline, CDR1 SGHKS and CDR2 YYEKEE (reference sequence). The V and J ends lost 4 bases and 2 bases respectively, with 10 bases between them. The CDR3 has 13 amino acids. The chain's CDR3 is CASSLSGAYEQYF. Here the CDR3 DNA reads TGTGCCAGCAGCCTCTCGGGGGCCTACGAGCAGTACTTC.

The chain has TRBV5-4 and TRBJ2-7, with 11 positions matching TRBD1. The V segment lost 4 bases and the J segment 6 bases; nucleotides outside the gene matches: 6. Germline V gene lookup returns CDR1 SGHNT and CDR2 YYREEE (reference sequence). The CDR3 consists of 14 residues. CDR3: CASSLGQGASEQYF. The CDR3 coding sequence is TGTGCCAGCAGCCTCGGACAGGGGGCCAGCGAGCAGTACTTC.

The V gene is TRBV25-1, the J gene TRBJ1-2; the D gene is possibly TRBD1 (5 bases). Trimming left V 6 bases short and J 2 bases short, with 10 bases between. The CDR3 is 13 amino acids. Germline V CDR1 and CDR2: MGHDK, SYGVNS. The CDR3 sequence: CASRDTGNYGYTF. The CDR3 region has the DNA TGTGCCAGCAGGGATACAGGAAACTATGGCTACACCTTC.

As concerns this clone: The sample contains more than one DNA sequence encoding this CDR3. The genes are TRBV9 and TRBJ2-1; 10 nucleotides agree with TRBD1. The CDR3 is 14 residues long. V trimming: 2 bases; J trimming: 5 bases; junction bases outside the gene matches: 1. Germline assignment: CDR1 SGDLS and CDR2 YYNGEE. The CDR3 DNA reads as TGTGCCAGCAGCGTCGGGACAGGGGACAATGAGCAGTTCTTC. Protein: CASSVGTGDNEQFF. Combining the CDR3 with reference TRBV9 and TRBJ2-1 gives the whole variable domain DSGVTQTPKHLITATGQRVTLRCSPRSGDLSVYWYQQSLDQGLQFLIQYYNGEERAKGNILERFSAQQFPDLHSELNLSSLELGDSALYFCASSVGTGDNEQFFGPGTRLTVL.

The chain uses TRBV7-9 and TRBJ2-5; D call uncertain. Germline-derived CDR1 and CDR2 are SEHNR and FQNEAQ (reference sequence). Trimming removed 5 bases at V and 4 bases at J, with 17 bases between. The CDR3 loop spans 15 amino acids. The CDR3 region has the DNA TGTGCCAGCAGCCAGCCGGTCAGGCAAGGAGAGACCCAGTACTTC. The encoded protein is CASSQPVRQGETQYF.

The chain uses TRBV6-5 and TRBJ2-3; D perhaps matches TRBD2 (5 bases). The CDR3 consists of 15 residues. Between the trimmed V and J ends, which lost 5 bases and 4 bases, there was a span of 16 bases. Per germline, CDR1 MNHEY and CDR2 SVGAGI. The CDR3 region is CASSPSWESADTQYF. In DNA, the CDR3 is TGTGCCAGCAGTCCATCCTGGGAGTCCGCAGATACGCAGTATTTT.

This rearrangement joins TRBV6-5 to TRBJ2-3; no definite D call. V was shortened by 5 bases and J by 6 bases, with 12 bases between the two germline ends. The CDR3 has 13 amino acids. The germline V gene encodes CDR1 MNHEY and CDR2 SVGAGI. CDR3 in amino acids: CASSPVNSDTQYF. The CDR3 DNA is TGTGCCAGCAGTCCAGTGAATTCGGATACGCAGTATTTT.

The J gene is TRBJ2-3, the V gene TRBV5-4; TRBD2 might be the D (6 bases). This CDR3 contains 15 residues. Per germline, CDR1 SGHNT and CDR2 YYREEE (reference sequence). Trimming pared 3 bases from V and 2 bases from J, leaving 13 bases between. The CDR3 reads CASSSGTAFTDTQYF. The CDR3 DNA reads TGTGCCAGCAGCTCCGGGACTGCCTTCACAGATACGCAGTATTTT.

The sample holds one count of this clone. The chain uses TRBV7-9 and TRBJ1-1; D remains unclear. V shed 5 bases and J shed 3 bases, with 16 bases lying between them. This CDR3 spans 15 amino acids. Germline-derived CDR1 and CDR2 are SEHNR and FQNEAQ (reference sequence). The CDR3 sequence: CASSKSTMEDTEAFF. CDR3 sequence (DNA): TGTGCCAGCAGCAAATCAACAATGGAGGACACTGAAGCTTTCTTT. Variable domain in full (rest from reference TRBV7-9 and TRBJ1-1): DTGVSQNPRHKITKRGQNVTFRCDPISEHNRLYWYRQTLGQGPEFLTYFQNEAQLEKSRLLSDRFSAERPKGSFSTLEIQRTEQGDSAMYLCASSKSTMEDTEAFFGQGTRLTVV.

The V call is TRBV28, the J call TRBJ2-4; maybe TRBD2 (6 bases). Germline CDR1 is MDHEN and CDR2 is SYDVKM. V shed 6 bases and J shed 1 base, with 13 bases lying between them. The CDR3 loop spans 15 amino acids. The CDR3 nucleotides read TGTGCCAGCAGCTCAGGGAGGTGGGCCAAAAACATTCAGTACTTC. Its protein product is CASSSGRWAKNIQYF.

CDR3 residues: CASSQVGTGANTGELFF. CDR3 sequence (DNA): TGCGCCAGCAGCCAAGTCGGGACAGGGGCGAACACCGGGGAGCTGTTTTTT. The chain couples TRBV4-1 to TRBJ2-2; 10 bases align to TRBD1. The germline CDR1 and CDR2 sequences are MGHRA and YSYEKL. The V gene end was trimmed by 1 base and the J gene end by 0 bases; junction bases not matched to a gene: 2. This CDR3 spans 17 amino acids.

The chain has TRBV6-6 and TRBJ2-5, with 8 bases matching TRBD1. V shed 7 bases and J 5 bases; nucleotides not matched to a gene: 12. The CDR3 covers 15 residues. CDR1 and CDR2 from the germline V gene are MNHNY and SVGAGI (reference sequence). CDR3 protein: CASTPSDRVWETQYF. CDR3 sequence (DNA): TGTGCCAGCACCCCCTCGGACAGGGTGTGGGAGACCCAGTACTTC.

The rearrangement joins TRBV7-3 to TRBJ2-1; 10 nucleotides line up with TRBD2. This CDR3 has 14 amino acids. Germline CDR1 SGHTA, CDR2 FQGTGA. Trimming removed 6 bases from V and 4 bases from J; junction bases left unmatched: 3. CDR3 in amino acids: CASSEGLAYNEQFF. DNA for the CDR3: TGTGCCAGCAGTGAGGGACTAGCGTACAATGAGCAGTTCTTC. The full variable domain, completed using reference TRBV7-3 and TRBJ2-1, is GAGVSQTPSNKVTEKGKYVELRCDPISGHTALYWYRQSLGQGPEFLIYFQGTGAADDSGLPNDRFFAVRPEGSVSTLKIQRTERGDSAVYLCASSEGLAYNEQFFGPGTRLTVL.

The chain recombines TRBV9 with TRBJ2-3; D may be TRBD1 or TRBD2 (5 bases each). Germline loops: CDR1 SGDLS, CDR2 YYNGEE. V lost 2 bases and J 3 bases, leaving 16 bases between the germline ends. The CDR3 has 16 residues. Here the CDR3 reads CASSVWGSPMTDTQYF. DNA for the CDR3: TGTGCCAGCAGCGTTTGGGGGAGTCCAATGACAGATACGCAGTATTTT.

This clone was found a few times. In DNA form, the CDR3 reads TGTGCCAGCAGCTTTGGCCGGGACAGGGAATGGGACGGCTACACCTTC. This translates into CASSFGRDREWDGYTF. The chain carries TRBV11-2 and TRBJ1-2; TRBD1 agrees at 9 bases. Germline CDR1 and CDR2: SGHAT and FQNNGV. V lost 3 bases to trimming and J lost 8 bases; unmatched junction nucleotides: 13. CDR3 length equals 16 residues.

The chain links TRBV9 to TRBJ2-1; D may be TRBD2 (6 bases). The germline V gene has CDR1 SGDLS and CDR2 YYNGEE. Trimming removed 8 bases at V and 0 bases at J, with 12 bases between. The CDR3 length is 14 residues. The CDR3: CASSSASSYNEQFF. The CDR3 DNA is TGTGCCAGTTCTAGCGCGAGCTCCTACAATGAGCAGTTCTTC.

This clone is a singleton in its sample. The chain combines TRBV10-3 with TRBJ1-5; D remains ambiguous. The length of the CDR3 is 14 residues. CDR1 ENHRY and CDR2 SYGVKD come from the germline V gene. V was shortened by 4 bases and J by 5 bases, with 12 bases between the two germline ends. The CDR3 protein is CAISALAADQPQHF. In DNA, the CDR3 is TGTGCCATCAGTGCGCTGGCGGCAGATCAGCCCCAGCATTTT.

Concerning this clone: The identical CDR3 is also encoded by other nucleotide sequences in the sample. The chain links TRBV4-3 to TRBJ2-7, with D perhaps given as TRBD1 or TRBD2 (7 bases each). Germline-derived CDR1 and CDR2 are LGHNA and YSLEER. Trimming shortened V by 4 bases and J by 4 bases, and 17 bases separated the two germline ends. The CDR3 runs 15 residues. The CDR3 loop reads CASSPGQGGGYEQYF. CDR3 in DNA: TGCGCCAGCAGCCCGGGCCAGGGGGGGGGTTACGAGCAGTACTTC.

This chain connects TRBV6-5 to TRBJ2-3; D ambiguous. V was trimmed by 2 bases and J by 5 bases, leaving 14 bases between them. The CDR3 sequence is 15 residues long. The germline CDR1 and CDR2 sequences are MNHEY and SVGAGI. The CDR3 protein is CASSYDRTPGDTQYF. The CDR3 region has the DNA TGTGCCAGCAGTTACGATCGGACCCCAGGAGATACGCAGTATTTT.

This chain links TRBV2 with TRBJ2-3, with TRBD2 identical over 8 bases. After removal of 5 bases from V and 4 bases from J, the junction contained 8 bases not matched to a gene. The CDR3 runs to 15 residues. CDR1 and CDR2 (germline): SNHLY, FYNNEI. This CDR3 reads CASSHRTSLADTQYF. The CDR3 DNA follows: TGTGCCAGCAGTCATAGGACTAGCCTCGCAGATACGCAGTATTTT.

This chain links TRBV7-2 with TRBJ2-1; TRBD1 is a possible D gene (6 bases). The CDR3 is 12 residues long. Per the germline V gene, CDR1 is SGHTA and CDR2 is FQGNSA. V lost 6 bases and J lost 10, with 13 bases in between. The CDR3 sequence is CASSSGVSEQFF. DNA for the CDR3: TGTGCCAGCAGTTCAGGGGTGAGCGAGCAGTTCTTC.

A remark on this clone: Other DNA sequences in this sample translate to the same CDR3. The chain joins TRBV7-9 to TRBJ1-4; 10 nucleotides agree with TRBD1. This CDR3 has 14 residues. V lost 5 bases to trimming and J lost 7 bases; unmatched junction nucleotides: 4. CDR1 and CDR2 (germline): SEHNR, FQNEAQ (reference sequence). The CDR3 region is CASSLRDRGEKLFF. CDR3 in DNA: TGTGCCAGCAGCCTCCGGGACAGGGGTGAAAAACTGTTTTTT.

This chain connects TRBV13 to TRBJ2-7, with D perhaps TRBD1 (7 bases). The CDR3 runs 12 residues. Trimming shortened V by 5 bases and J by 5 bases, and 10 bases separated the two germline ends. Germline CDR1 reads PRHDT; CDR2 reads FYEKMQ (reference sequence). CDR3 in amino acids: CASSRRGHEQYF. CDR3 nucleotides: TGTGCCAGCAGCCGGAGGGGGCACGAGCAGTACTTC.

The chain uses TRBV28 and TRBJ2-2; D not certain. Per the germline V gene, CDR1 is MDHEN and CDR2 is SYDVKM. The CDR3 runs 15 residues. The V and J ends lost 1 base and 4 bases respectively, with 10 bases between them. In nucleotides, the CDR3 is TGTGCCAGCAGTTTATTGACGTATAGCACCGGGGAGCTGTTTTTT. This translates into CASSLLTYSTGELFF.

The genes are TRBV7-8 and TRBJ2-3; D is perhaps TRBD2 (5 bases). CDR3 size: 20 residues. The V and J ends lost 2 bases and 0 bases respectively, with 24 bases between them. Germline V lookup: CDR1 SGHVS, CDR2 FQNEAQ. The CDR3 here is CASSLLLATLVGYSTDTQYF. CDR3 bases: TGTGCCAGCAGCTTACTTTTAGCGACTCTAGTTGGATATAGCACAGATACGCAGTATTTT. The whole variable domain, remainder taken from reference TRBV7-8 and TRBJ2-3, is GAGVSQSPRYKVAKRGQDVALRCDPISGHVSLFWYQQALGQGPEFLTYFQNEAQLDKSGLPSDRFFAERPEGSVSTLKIQRTQQEDSAVYLCASSLLLATLVGYSTDTQYFGPGTRLTVL.

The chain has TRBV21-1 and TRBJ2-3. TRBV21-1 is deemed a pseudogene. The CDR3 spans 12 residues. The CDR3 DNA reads TGTGCCGACCGGAAGGGGGGAGATACGCAGTATTTT. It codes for CADRKGGDTQYF.

The CDR3 here is CASSLGTGTQETQYF. The CDR3 DNA reads as TGTGCCAGCAGCTTGGGGACAGGGACCCAAGAGACCCAGTACTTC. The chain employs TRBV5-4 and TRBJ2-5; 8 nucleotides line up with TRBD1. V shed 0 bases and J 1 base; nucleotides not matched to a gene: 2. Germline V CDR1 and CDR2: SGHNT, YYREEE (reference sequence). This CDR3 is built from 15 residues.

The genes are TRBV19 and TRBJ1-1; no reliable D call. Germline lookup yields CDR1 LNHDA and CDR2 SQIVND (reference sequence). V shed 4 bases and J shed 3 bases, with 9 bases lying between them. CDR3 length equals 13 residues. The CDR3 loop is CASSRAPDTEAFF. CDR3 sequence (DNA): TGTGCCAGTAGTAGAGCCCCCGACACTGAAGCTTTCTTT.